The 10 T cell receptor beta chains below were found in one sample sequenced in a study of T cell changes during pregnancy in multiple sclerosis. The repertoire was sequenced with immunoSEQ multiplex PCR; TCRdb's copy has only in-frame clones and lacks some. There are some 64,000 clones in the sample; about 91% occur only once, and 1.4% to 1.5% lies in the top ten. Sequences were derived from peripheral blood, sampled after pregnancy. Source of these receptors: a female donor with multiple sclerosis, enrolled in a pregnancy study.

Only one count was recorded for this clone. The chain joins TRBV7-6 to TRBJ2-3; a weak D match, TRBD2 (6 bases). Germline-derived CDR1 and CDR2 are SGHVS and FNYEAQ. Trimming took off 0 bases at V and 3 bases at J, with 7 bases between the two ends. The CDR3 loop spans 14 amino acids. The CDR3 coding sequence is TGTGCCAGCAGCTTAGCCGGGAGAACAGATACGCAGTATTTT. Protein product: CASSLAGRTDTQYF.

This clone was seen just once. This chain joins TRBV9 and TRBJ2-1; D is unclear. Germline values: CDR1 SGDLS, CDR2 YYNGEE. The CDR3 spans 16 residues. V was pared by 0 bases and J by 1 base, with 11 bases between. The CDR3 is CASSVDLLGSYNEQFF. The CDR3 nucleotides are TGTGCCAGCAGCGTAGACCTTCTCGGGTCCTACAATGAGCAGTTCTTC.

This sequence joins TRBV7-2 and TRBJ2-2; TRBD1 might be the D (6 bases). CDR1 and CDR2 from the germline V gene are SGHTA and FQGNSA. V lost 2 bases, J lost 5 bases, and 15 bases lay in between. The CDR3 length is 16 residues. The CDR3 here is CASSLRTGRGTGELFF. The CDR3 coding sequence is TGTGCCAGCAGCTTACGAACAGGGAGAGGAACCGGGGAGCTGTTTTTT.

This rearrangement joins TRBV18 to TRBJ2-1, with 12 bases aligning to TRBD2. After removal of 8 bases from V and 7 bases from J, the junction contained 6 bases not matched to a gene. The germline gives CDR1 KGHSH, CDR2 LQKENI. CDR3 size: 14 residues. The CDR3 DNA sequence: TGTGCCAGCGCCGGACTAGCGGGATTTAATGAGCAGTTCTTC. Encoded protein: CASAGLAGFNEQFF.

The chain is built from TRBV7-9 and TRBJ1-2; tentative D call: TRBD1 (5 bases). Deletions cut 5 bases from V and 4 bases from J, with 14 bases between. Germline lookup yields CDR1 SEHNR and CDR2 FQNEAQ (reference sequence). This CDR3 region has 14 residues. This CDR3 is CASSNQGKGYGYTF. The CDR3 DNA reads TGTGCCAGCAGCAACCAGGGAAAGGGCTATGGCTACACCTTC.

The chain joins TRBV5-5 to TRBJ2-7, with TRBD1 matching 7 bases. CDR3 length: 13 amino acids. The ends lost 4 bases at V and 7 bases at J; junction bases unmatched: 8. Germline V CDR1 and CDR2: SGHKS, YYEKEE (reference sequence). CDR3 region: CASSLTGRGEQYF. Written as DNA, the CDR3 is TGTGCCAGCAGCCTGACAGGGAGAGGGGAGCAGTACTTC.

The V and J genes are TRBV11-2 and TRBJ1-3; D call uncertain. Trimming stripped 3 bases from V and 0 bases from J, with 9 bases between. Per the germline V gene, CDR1 is SGHAT and CDR2 is FQNNGV. This CDR3 is 15 amino acids long. This chain's CDR3 is CASSLGSYSGNTIYF. The CDR3 nucleotides are TGTGCCAGCAGCTTGGGCTCATACTCTGGAAACACCATATATTTT.

J is TRBJ2-5 and V is TRBV5-1, with 9 positions matching TRBD2. Trimming removed 0 bases from V and 5 bases from J; junction bases left unmatched: 5. CDR1 and CDR2 (germline): SGHRS, YFSETQ. This CDR3 comprises 15 residues. DNA of the CDR3: TGCGCCAGCAGCTTGGGTAGCGGGAGAACTGAGACCCAGTACTTC. It is translated as CASSLGSGRTETQYF.

The chain joins TRBV30 to TRBJ2-7; 9 positions match TRBD1. Trimming cost V 2 bases and J 9 bases; bases outside gene matches: 2. This CDR3 is 11 amino acids long. The germline CDR1 and CDR2 sequences are GTSNPN and SVGIG (reference sequence). The CDR3 DNA reads as TGTGCCTGGAGTCCGGGACAGGGGCAGTACTTC. Amino acid sequence: CAWSPGQGQYF.

In DNA, the CDR3 is TGTGCCAGTAGTATTCCTTGGACTAGCGGGAAACACGAGCAGTACTTC. This encodes CASSIPWTSGKHEQYF. J is TRBJ2-7 and V is TRBV19, with TRBD2 matching 12 bases. The CDR3 runs to 16 residues. The germline gives CDR1 LNHDA, CDR2 SQIVND (reference sequence). V lost 3 bases and J lost 5; bases outside the gene matches: 8. Together with reference TRBV19 and TRBJ2-7, the CDR3 gives the full variable domain: DGGITQSPKYLFRKEGQNVTLSCEQNLNHDAMYWYRQDPGQGLRLIYYSQIVNDFQKGDIAEGYSVSREKKESFPLTVTSAQKNPTAFYLCASSIPWTSGKHEQYFGPGTRLTVT.